This T cell receptor (beta chain) was sequenced in a study of T cells in women clearing cervical HPV infection. Study background: Donors had HPV16-related CIN3 or worse; 2 had invasive cancer.

In regard to this clone: The read halts 3 residues ahead of the CDR3 end, with the missing end drawn from the germline J gene.

Only in-frame clones appear in the TCRdb table, and some are missing; sequencing was by immunoSEQ multiplex PCR. The table for this sample gives fewer than 35,000 clones. The CDR3 is made up of 18 amino acids. Germline lookup yields CDR1 SGHVS and CDR2 FQNEAQ. V lost 4 bases to trimming and J lost 4 bases; unmatched junction nucleotides: 15. Sequencing used blood buffy coat. The clonotype was recovered from a woman between 18 and 75 years old with a cervical HPV16 infection that either progressed to CIN3+ or cleared (not recorded which). The chain is built from TRBV7-8 and TRBJ2-2; 7 positions match TRBD2. The CDR3 sequence is CASSSLRLAELLTGELFF. Incomplete CDR3 DNA: TGTGCCAGCAGCTCCCTAAGGCTAGCGGAACTCCTCACCGGGGAG.